This TCR beta chain was found in a study of PD-1 blockade in classical Hodgkin lymphoma. Study conclusions and caveats: Newly diagnosed patients had diversity similar to the baseline diversity of complete responders.

Specified time point: cycle 4 day 1 (C4D1), after five to seven weeks of nivolumab. In every patient, relapse followed autologous stem cell transplantation, while exposure to brentuximab vedotin differed. Method: immunoSEQ multiplex PCR; TCRdb's copy keeps in-frame clones and lacks some. The sample has tens of thousands of clones, around four fifths seen once. Remarks on this clone: Its antigen is unknown.

This clonotype originated in a human donor with classical Hodgkin lymphoma. The sample here was peripheral blood mononuclear cells (PBMCs), taken before the fourth cycle of nivolumab.

CDR3 DNA: TGCGCCAGCAGCCGCGGCGGAGGCGGCTACGAGCAGTACTTC. Translation: CASSRGGGGYEQYF. The rearrangement links TRBV4-3 to TRBJ2-7; D is perhaps TRBD2 (5 bases). The V and J ends lost 4 bases and 3 bases respectively, with 13 bases between them. This CDR3 is built from 14 residues. The germline CDR1 and CDR2 sequences are LGHNA and YSLEER.